This entry lists 11 T cell receptor beta chains sequenced from one sample in a study of glioma-infiltrating T cells after dendritic cell vaccination. Method: immunoSEQ multiplex PCR; TCRdb's copy keeps in-frame clones and lacks some. The table has just under 85,000 clones, 70% to 90% seen once. Here the sequenced sample was blood, taken before dendritic cell vaccination. These TCRs come from a human donor with glioblastoma.

The chain uses TRBV7-9 and TRBJ1-2, with D possibly matching TRBD1 (6 bases). The germline V and J ends were trimmed by 0 bases and 7 bases, with 18 bases remaining between them. The CDR3 runs to 16 residues. The germline V gene encodes CDR1 SEHNR and CDR2 FQNEAQ (reference sequence). The CDR3 DNA sequence: TGTGCCAGCAGCTTAGCCACAGGGCGGGTCGTTGGTGGCTACACCTTC. This gives the protein CASSLATGRVVGGYTF. Using reference TRBV7-9 and TRBJ1-2 for the parts outside the CDR3, the full variable domain is DTGVSQNPRHKITKRGQNVTFRCDPISEHNRLYWYRQTLGQGPEFLTYFQNEAQLEKSRLLSDRFSAERPKGSFSTLEIQRTEQGDSAMYLCASSLATGRVVGGYTFGSGTRLTVV.

The chain employs TRBV5-1 and TRBJ2-1; possibly TRBD2 for D (5 bases). Germline CDR1 SGHRS, CDR2 YFSETQ. V was trimmed by 1 base and J by 7 bases, leaving 15 bases between them. The CDR3 runs 15 residues. CDR3 sequence (DNA): TGCGCCAGCAGCTTGTCGAGGCCGGGGATGAATGAGCAGTTCTTC. Amino acid sequence: CASSLSRPGMNEQFF.

The CDR3 nucleotides read TGTGCCTGGAGTCCTTGGACGGGTCTAGGGGATTCACCCCTCCACTTT. This gives the protein CAWSPWTGLGDSPLHF. The gene calls are TRBV30 and TRBJ1-6; tentatively, D is TRBD1 (5 bases). Trimming left V 2 bases short and J 8 bases short, with 19 bases between. The CDR3 is 16 residues long. The germline CDR1 and CDR2 sequences are GTSNPN and SVGIG (reference sequence).

Here the CDR3 DNA reads TGTGCCAGCAGTGAGGGACAGCTCTATGGCTACACCTTC. This codes for CASSEGQLYGYTF. The chain couples TRBV6-1 to TRBJ1-2; 7 bases align to TRBD1. This CDR3 comprises 13 residues. Germline V gene lookup returns CDR1 MNHNS and CDR2 SASEGT. J was trimmed by 4 bases and V by 3 bases; bases with no gene match: 2.

This CDR3 reads CASDSGFGVPYGYTF. The DNA for the CDR3 is TGTGCCAGTGACTCCGGTTTCGGGGTTCCCTATGGCTACACCTTC. This rearrangement joins TRBV19 to TRBJ1-2, with D uncertain. The V gene lost 8 bases and the J gene lost 4 bases, with 20 bases spanning the gap. Looked up from germline, CDR1 is LNHDA and CDR2 is SQIVND (reference sequence). This CDR3 has 15 residues.

As DNA, the CDR3 is TGTGCCAGCAGCCGTTCTAGCGGTACCTACAATGAGCAGTTCTTC. The encoded protein is CASSRSSGTYNEQFF. J is TRBJ2-1 and V is TRBV7-3; 7 nucleotides match TRBD2. With 5 bases clipped from V and 2 bases from J, the junction kept 6 bases outside the gene matches. Per the germline V gene, CDR1 is SGHTA and CDR2 is FQGTGA. The CDR3 is made up of 15 amino acids.

With respect to this clone: A read error may produce the germline difference seen at one junction end. Other DNA sequences in the same sample also yield this CDR3. The chain uses TRBV6-6 and TRBJ1-6; unclear D gene. The CDR3 totals 15 residues. In germline, CDR1 is MNHNY, CDR2 SVGAGI (reference sequence). CDR3 in DNA: TGTGCCAGCAGTCCCTTCAAGGGAGAGAATTCCCCCCTCCACTTT. It codes for CASSPFKGENSPLHF.

J is TRBJ2-5 and V is TRBV19; 7 nucleotides line up with TRBD1. Germline CDR1 LNHDA, CDR2 SQIVND (reference sequence). J was trimmed by 4 bases and V by 5 bases; bases with no gene match: 7. The CDR3 sequence is 14 residues long. CDR3 nucleotide sequence: TGTGCCAGTAGTCCTCCGGGACAGCCAGAGACCCAGTACTTC. Its protein product is CASSPPGQPETQYF.

The CDR3 DNA reads as TGTGCCAGTAGCCAGACTAGCGGGCGCACAGATACGCAGTATTTT. Residues: CASSQTSGRTDTQYF. The rearrangement uses TRBV19 and TRBJ2-3, with TRBD2 matching over 10 bases. The CDR3 has 15 amino acids. With 6 bases clipped from V and 1 base from J, the junction kept 4 bases outside the gene matches. Looked up from germline, CDR1 is LNHDA and CDR2 is SQIVND (reference sequence).

The chain has TRBV19 and TRBJ2-1, with D maybe TRBD2 (5 bases). Germline assignment: CDR1 LNHDA and CDR2 SQIVND (reference sequence). The V end was cut by 3 bases, the J end by 10 bases, with 13 bases between. The CDR3 runs to 13 residues. As DNA, the CDR3 is TGTGCCAGTAGTATTGGGTCGGGGTACGAGCAGTTCTTC. It yields the protein CASSIGSGYEQFF.

Only one count was recorded for this clone. J is TRBJ1-6 and V is TRBV10-3; 7 bases align to TRBD1. Germline values: CDR1 ENHRY, CDR2 SYGVKD. The length of the CDR3 is 15 residues. Trimming at V came to 0 bases and at J to 10 bases, leaving 6 bases not matched to a gene. The CDR3 is CAISESRGRGSPLHF. The CDR3 coding sequence is TGTGCCATCAGTGAGTCGAGGGGGCGCGGGTCACCCCTCCACTTT.